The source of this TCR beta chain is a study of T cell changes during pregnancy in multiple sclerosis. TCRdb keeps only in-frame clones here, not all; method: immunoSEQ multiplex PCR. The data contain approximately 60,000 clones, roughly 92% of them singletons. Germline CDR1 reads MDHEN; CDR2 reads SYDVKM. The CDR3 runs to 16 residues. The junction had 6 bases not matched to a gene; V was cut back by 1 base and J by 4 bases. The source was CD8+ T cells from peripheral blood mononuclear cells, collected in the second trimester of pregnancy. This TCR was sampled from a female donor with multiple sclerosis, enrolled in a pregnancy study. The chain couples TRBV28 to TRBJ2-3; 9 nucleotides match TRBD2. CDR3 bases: TGTGCCAGCAGTTTATTTGCGGGAGGGATGTCAGATACGCAGTATTTT. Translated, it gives CASSLFAGGMSDTQYF.